The 24 T cell receptor beta chains below were found in one sample sequenced in a study of T-cell reconstitution after alpha-beta-depleted transplantation in children. Researchers prepared the TCRbeta library using unique molecular identifiers, the study reports. MiXCR, run by TCRdb on the PCR reads, gives a single entry per CDR3 protein. The table includes about 200,000 distinct CDR3 sequences, 14% to 15% detected once. Here the sequenced sample was PBMCs from the stem cell graft donor, taken from the stem cell graft. These receptors were taken from a human donor who donated a stem cell graft to a child with acute lymphoblastic leukemia.

This clonotype has a handful of counts. CDR3 DNA: TGTGCCAGCAGCTTCACCGGAGCCAAAAACTACGAGCAGTACTTC. Protein sequence: CASSFTGAKNYEQYF. J is TRBJ2-7 and V is TRBV7-9; D unresolved. This CDR3 has 15 amino acids. Germline V CDR1 and CDR2: SEHNR, FQNEAQ (reference sequence). The V end lost 3 bases, the J end lost 3 bases, and 15 bases lay between the germline ends.

A few counts support this clonotype. V gene TRBV20-1 combines with J gene TRBJ1-2; TRBD1 matches 8 bases. The germline CDR1 and CDR2 sequences are DFQATT and SNEGSKA (reference sequence). The CDR3 runs to 12 residues. CDR3 in DNA: TGCAGCTTTAACAGGGGGGGAAGTGGCTACACCTTC. Encoded protein: CSFNRGGSGYTF.

The table lists this clonotype with many counts. The chain has TRBV7-2 and TRBJ2-1, with 9 bases fitting TRBD1. CDR1 is SGHTA, CDR2 FQGNSA, per germline. J was trimmed by 7 bases and V by 0 bases; bases with no gene match: 7. The CDR3 extends over 16 amino acids. The DNA of the CDR3 is TGTGCCAGCAGCTTAGCCGCCGGGACAGGGTATAATGAGCAGTTCTTC. Residues: CASSLAAGTGYNEQFF.

This clonotype was detected ten times or more. This chain connects TRBV9 to TRBJ2-1, with TRBD2 matching 12 bases. The CDR3 sequence is 16 residues long. V was clipped by 0 bases and J by 8 bases; unmatched bases: 6. Germline CDR1 is SGDLS and CDR2 is YYNGEE. The CDR3 bases are TGTGCCAGCAGCGTAGGTATGGGACTAGCGGGTGATGAGCAGTTCTTC. Translation: CASSVGMGLAGDEQFF.

This clonotype was detected ten times or more. V usage is TRBV29-1 and J usage is TRBJ2-7; maybe TRBD2 (5 bases). V was pared by 4 bases and J by 2 bases, with 12 bases between. This CDR3 region has 13 residues. Germline CDR1 and CDR2: SQVTM and ANQGSEA. Here the CDR3 reads CSVVGGSTYEQYF. In DNA, the CDR3 is TGCAGCGTTGTCGGCGGGTCTACCTACGAGCAGTACTTC.

Many counts were recorded for this clonotype. One end of the junction fails to match germline, which may point to a read error. The rearrangement joins TRBV12-3 or TRBV12-4 to TRBJ1-2; no clear D. The CDR3 extends over 15 amino acids. Here the CDR3 DNA reads TGTGCCAGCAGCTTAGGGTCAGAAGCTAACTATGGCTACACCTTC. It encodes CASSLGSEANYGYTF.

As for this clonotype: A much more abundant neighbour one base away suggests this may be a read error. The J gene is TRBJ2-2, the V gene TRBV7-8; 8 positions match TRBD2. This CDR3 has 15 amino acids. V lost 3 bases and J lost 0; bases outside the gene matches: 0. CDR1 and CDR2 from the germline V gene are SGHVS and FQNEAQ. CDR3 amino acids: CASSFSGTNTGELFF. Here the CDR3 DNA reads TGTGCCAGCAGCTTTAGCGGGACGAACACCGGGGAGCTGTTTTTT.

This clonotype was seen at least ten times. The rearrangement uses TRBV5-5 and TRBJ1-2; possible D gene TRBD1, 6 bases. Germline loops: CDR1 SGHKS, CDR2 YYEKEE (reference sequence). The germline V and J ends were trimmed by 4 bases and 2 bases, with 9 bases remaining between them. CDR3 length: 13 amino acids. CDR3 sequence (DNA): TGTGCCAGCAGCCCGGACAGAAACTATGGCTACACCTTC. Residues: CASSPDRNYGYTF.

This clonotype came up a few times. V is TRBV9 and J is TRBJ2-1; no reliable D call. The CDR3 has 15 residues. V was trimmed by 3 bases and J by 4 bases, leaving 14 bases between them. The germline gives CDR1 SGDLS, CDR2 YYNGEE. CDR3 loop: CASSGTITAYNEQFF. For the CDR3, the DNA is TGTGCCAGCAGCGGAACGATAACGGCGTACAATGAGCAGTTCTTC.

This clonotype showed up many times. The rearrangement uses TRBV12-3 or TRBV12-4 and TRBJ1-1, with D unresolved. The CDR3 has 13 amino acids. V lost 1 base and J 4 bases, leaving 7 bases between the germline ends. CDR3 nucleotide sequence: TGTGCCAGCAGTTTAGGCCGGGGCACTGAAGCTTTCTTT. It translates to CASSLGRGTEAFF.

This clonotype was seen at least ten times. J is TRBJ1-6 and V is TRBV5-1; TRBD1 matches 7 bases. The CDR3 has 14 residues. Per germline, CDR1 SGHRS and CDR2 YFSETQ. J was trimmed by 9 bases and V by 0 bases; bases with no gene match: 3. CDR3: CASSLGQGGSPLHF. In DNA, the CDR3 is TGCGCCAGCAGCTTGGGGCAGGGGGGTTCACCCCTCCACTTT.

Comments on this clonotype: One base away lies a much larger clone, so this may be a sequencing read error. V and J are TRBV20-1 and TRBJ2-7, with 11 positions matching TRBD2. This CDR3 contains 14 residues. Per the germline V gene, CDR1 is DFQATT and CDR2 is SNEGSKA (reference sequence). The CDR3: CSARGSGRDFEQYF. CDR3 sequence (DNA): TGCAGTGCAAGAGGTAGCGGGAGGGACTTCGAGCAGTACTTC.

The table lists this clonotype with many counts. This sequence joins TRBV28 and TRBJ1-5; D ambiguous. CDR1 is MDHEN, CDR2 SYDVKM, per germline. The V and J ends lost 5 bases and 5 bases respectively, with 7 bases between them. This CDR3 has 12 amino acids. The CDR3 sequence is CASSTVDQPQHF. In nucleotides, the CDR3 is TGTGCCAGCAGTACGGTGGATCAGCCCCAGCATTTT.

This clonotype has ten or more counts. CDR3 nucleotides: TGCGCCAGCAGCCGCGGAGGGCCTCGGATGAGGGGTGAGCAGTTCTTC. Its protein product is CASSRGGPRMRGEQFF. The chain recombines TRBV5-1 with TRBJ2-1; a possible D gene is TRBD2 (6 bases). V shed 4 bases and J shed 9 bases, with 23 bases lying between them. The germline gives CDR1 SGHRS, CDR2 YFSETQ. CDR3 length: 16 residues.

This clonotype was picked up many times. The rearrangement links TRBV7-8 to TRBJ1-1; weak D call: TRBD1 (6 bases). Trimming took 6 bases from V and 4 from J, leaving 18 bases between them. This CDR3 has 15 residues. The germline gives CDR1 SGHVS, CDR2 FQNEAQ. The CDR3 is CASRAGAGVRTEAFF. In nucleotides, the CDR3 is TGTGCCAGCAGAGCAGGGGCAGGGGTGCGCACTGAAGCTTTCTTT.

The table lists this clonotype with many counts. The CDR3 sequence: CASTPPWGLGATDTQYF. CDR3 in DNA: TGTGCCAGCACCCCACCATGGGGGCTAGGGGCCACAGATACGCAGTATTTT. The J gene is TRBJ2-3, the V gene TRBV6-1; D is perhaps TRBD1 (6 bases). V shed 7 bases and J shed 2 bases, with 22 bases lying between them. The V gene's germline CDR1 is MNHNS and CDR2 SASEGT. The CDR3 extends over 17 amino acids.

The sample holds many counts of this clonotype. The genes are TRBV7-8 and TRBJ1-2, with 7 bases matching TRBD1. V lost 5 bases, J lost 5 bases, and 8 bases stayed unmatched. Per the germline V gene, CDR1 is SGHVS and CDR2 is FQNEAQ. The CDR3 runs to 14 residues. CDR3 loop: CASSHRTGRYGYTF. CDR3 coding DNA: TGTGCCAGCAGCCACCGGACAGGAAGATATGGCTACACCTTC.

This clonotype occurred a few times. The rearrangement uses TRBV5-4 and TRBJ2-3; D remains unclear. Trimming took 0 bases from V and 1 from J, leaving 15 bases between them. The CDR3 has 17 amino acids. Germline lookup yields CDR1 SGHNT and CDR2 YYREEE (reference sequence). The CDR3 is CASSLGPRGHRTDTQYF. The DNA for the CDR3 is TGTGCCAGCAGCTTGGGACCGCGAGGTCACCGCACAGATACGCAGTATTTT.

This clonotype appeared a few times. CDR3 residues: CSASLPGRNYGYTF. The CDR3 coding sequence is TGCAGTGCTAGTCTTCCAGGCCGAAACTATGGCTACACCTTC. The J gene is TRBJ1-2, the V gene TRBV20-1; D uncertain. Germline V gene lookup returns CDR1 DFQATT and CDR2 SNEGSKA (reference sequence). This CDR3 is built from 14 residues. Trimming took 3 bases from V and 2 from J, leaving 13 bases between them.

This clonotype was observed at least ten times. V usage is TRBV5-1 and J usage is TRBJ2-1; the match to TRBD2 covers 9 bases. V was pared by 1 base and J by 6 bases, with 11 bases of the junction left unmatched. This CDR3 comprises 17 residues. CDR1 SGHRS and CDR2 YFSETQ come from the germline V gene. The CDR3 sequence is CASSLSAGGSRFNEQFF. The CDR3 bases are TGCGCCAGCAGCTTGTCGGCGGGAGGGAGTAGATTCAATGAGCAGTTCTTC. The whole variable domain, filled in from reference TRBV5-1 and TRBJ2-1, reads KAGVTQTPRYLIKTRGQQVTLSCSPISGHRSVSWYQQTPGQGLQFLFEYFSETQRNKGNFPGRFSGRQFSNSRSEMNVSTLELGDSALYLCASSLSAGGSRFNEQFFGPGTRLTVL.

In its sample, this clonotype was seen a few times. V gene TRBV10-3 combines with J gene TRBJ2-1, with D unclear. V lost 0 bases to trimming and J lost 0 bases, with 9 bases between them. CDR3 size: 16 residues. Germline CDR1 is ENHRY and CDR2 is SYGVKD. The CDR3 DNA sequence: TGTGCCATCAGTGAGTCGTTTAGAAGCTCCTACAATGAGCAGTTCTTC. Its protein is CAISESFRSSYNEQFF.

This clonotype was observed many times. The CDR3 reads CSAPDSFYGYTF. The CDR3 nucleotides are TGCAGTGCTCCGGACAGTTTCTATGGCTACACCTTC. The chain has TRBV20-1 and TRBJ1-2; D might be TRBD1 (6 bases). CDR3 length: 12 amino acids. Germline CDR1 reads DFQATT; CDR2 reads SNEGSKA (reference sequence). With 5 bases removed from V and 4 bases from J, the gap between germline ends came to 11 bases.

To note about this clonotype: A much larger clonotype is one base distant, so this may be a read error. The V gene is TRBV27, the J gene TRBJ2-1, with a tentative D call TRBD2 (5 bases). The CDR3 length is 15 residues. The germline CDR1 and CDR2 sequences are MNHEY and SMNVEV (reference sequence). With 7 bases removed from V and 10 bases from J, the gap between germline ends came to 23 bases. As DNA, the CDR3 is TGTGCCAGCACCATCACGGCTAGCTTACTCAAAGAGCAGTTCTTC. It specifies CASTITASLLKEQFF.

This clonotype was picked up many times. This sequence joins TRBV11-1 and TRBJ1-4, with TRBD1 matching 8 bases. The germline CDR1 and CDR2 sequences are SGHAT and FQDESV (reference sequence). Trimming cost V 5 bases and J 2 bases; bases outside gene matches: 13. The CDR3 is 18 amino acids. The CDR3 DNA follows: TGTGCCAGCAGCACGGACAGGGCGGGGCAGTGGACTAATGAAAAACTGTTTTTT. This codes for CASSTDRAGQWTNEKLFF.